This entry is about one TCR beta chain. The table came from immunoSEQ multiplex PCR; TCRdb's copy has only in-frame clones and leaves some out. Seen here are approximately 270,000 clones, 86% observed once, and the top ten hold 8.5% to 9%. This CDR3 spans 15 amino acids. Germline V gene data show CDR1 as LGHDT and CDR2 as YNNKEL (reference sequence). Trimming left V 5 bases short and J 7 bases short, with 20 bases between. The data were taken from a study of blood T cell repertoires in COVID-19. Sequenced: peripheral blood. The chain uses TRBV3-1 (or the pseudogene TRBV3-2) and TRBJ1-2; D is possibly TRBD1 (5 bases). This TCR was sampled from a man aged 40-55 years with active or convalescent COVID-19. The CDR3 region is CASSFRRGSGGGYTF. The CDR3 nucleotides are TGTGCCAGCAGCTTCAGGCGGGGCAGTGGGGGTGGCTACACCTTC.